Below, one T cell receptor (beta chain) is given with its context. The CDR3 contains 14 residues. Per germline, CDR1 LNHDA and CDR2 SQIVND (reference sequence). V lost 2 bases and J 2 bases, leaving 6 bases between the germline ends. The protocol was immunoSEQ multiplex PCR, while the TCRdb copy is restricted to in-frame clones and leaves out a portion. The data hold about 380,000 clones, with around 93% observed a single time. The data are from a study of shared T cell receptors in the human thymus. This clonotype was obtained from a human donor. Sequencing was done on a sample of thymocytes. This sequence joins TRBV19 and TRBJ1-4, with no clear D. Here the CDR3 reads CASSIRPTNEKLFF. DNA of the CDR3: TGTGCCAGTAGTATACGTCCCACTAATGAAAAACTGTTTTTT.